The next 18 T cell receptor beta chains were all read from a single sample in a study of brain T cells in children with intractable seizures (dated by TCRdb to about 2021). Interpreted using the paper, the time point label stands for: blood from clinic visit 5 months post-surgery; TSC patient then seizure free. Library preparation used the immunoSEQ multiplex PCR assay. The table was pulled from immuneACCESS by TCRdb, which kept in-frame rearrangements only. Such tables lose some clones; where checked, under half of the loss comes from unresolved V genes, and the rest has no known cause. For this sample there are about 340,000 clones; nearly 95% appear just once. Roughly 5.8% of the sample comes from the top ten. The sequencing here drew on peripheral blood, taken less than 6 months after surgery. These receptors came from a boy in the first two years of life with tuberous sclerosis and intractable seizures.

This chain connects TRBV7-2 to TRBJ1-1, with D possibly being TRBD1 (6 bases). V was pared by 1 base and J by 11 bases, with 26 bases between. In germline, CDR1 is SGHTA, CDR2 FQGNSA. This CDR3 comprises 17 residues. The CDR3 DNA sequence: TGTGCCAGCAGCTTAGGCGCTCTTCGCCAGGGGTTTTTTCTCGCTTTCTTT. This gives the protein CASSLGALRQGFFLAFF.

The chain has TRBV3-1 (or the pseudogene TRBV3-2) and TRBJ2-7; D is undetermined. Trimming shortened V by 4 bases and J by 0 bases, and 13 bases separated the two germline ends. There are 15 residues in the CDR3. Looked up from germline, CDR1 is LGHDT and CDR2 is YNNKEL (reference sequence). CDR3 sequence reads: CASSRGRVFSYEQYF. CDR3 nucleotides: TGTGCCAGCAGCCGCGGAAGGGTTTTCTCCTACGAGCAGTACTTC.

As DNA, the CDR3 is TGTGCCACCAGCAGAGCGGGAATCATCGATACGCAGTATTTT. Amino acids: CATSRAGIIDTQYF. This sequence joins TRBV15 and TRBJ2-3; possibly TRBD2 for D (5 bases). The CDR3 spans 14 residues. Trimming removed 1 base at V and 6 bases at J, with 11 bases between. CDR1 LNHNV and CDR2 YYDKDF come from the germline V gene (reference sequence).

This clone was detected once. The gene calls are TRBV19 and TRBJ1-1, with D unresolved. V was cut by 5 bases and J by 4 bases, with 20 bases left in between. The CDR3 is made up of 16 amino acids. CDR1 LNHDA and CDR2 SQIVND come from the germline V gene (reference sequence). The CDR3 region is CASSSQIERRTTEAFF. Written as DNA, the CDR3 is TGTGCCAGTAGTTCCCAAATCGAACGACGGACCACTGAAGCTTTCTTT.

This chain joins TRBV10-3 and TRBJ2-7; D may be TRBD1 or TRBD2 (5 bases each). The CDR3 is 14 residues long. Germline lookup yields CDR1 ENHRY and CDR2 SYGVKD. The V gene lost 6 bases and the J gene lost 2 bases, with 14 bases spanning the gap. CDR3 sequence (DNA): TGTGCCATCAGAATAGAGGGGTCCACCTACGAGCAGTACTTC. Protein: CAIRIEGSTYEQYF.

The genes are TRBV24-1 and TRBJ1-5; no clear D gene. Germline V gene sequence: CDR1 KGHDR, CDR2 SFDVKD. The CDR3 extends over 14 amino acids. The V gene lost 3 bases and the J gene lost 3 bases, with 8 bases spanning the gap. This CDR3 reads CATSDGPSNQPQHF. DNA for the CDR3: TGTGCCACCAGTGATGGACCCTCCAATCAGCCCCAGCATTTT.

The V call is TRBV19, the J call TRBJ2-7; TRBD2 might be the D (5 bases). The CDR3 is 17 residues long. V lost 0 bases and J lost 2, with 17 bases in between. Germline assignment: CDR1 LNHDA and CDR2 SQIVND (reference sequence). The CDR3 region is CASSIEYGGSGPYEQYF. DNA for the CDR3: TGTGCCAGTAGTATAGAATATGGCGGGTCCGGACCCTACGAGCAGTACTTC.

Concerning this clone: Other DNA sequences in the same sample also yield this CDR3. In DNA, the CDR3 is TGCGCCAGCAGCCCCCGACTAGCGGGAGGGTCAGATACGCAGTATTTT. Residues: CASSPRLAGGSDTQYF. The chain carries TRBV5-1 and TRBJ2-3; 14 bases are a match to TRBD2. V dropped 4 bases and J dropped 4; count of bases not matched to a gene: 5. CDR1 is SGHRS, CDR2 YFSETQ, per germline. The CDR3 is made up of 16 amino acids.

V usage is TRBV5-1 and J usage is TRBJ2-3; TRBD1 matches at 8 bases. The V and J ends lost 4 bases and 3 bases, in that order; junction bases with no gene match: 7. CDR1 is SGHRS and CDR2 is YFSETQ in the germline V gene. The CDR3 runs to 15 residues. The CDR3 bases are TGCGCCAGCAGCGAAGACAGGGGTTGGACAGATACGCAGTATTTT. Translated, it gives CASSEDRGWTDTQYF.

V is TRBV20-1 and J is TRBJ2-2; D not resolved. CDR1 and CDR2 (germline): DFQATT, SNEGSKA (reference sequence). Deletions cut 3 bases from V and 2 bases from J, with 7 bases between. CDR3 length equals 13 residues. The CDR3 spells CSASGENTGELFF. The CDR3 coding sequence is TGCAGTGCTAGTGGCGAAAACACCGGGGAGCTGTTTTTT.

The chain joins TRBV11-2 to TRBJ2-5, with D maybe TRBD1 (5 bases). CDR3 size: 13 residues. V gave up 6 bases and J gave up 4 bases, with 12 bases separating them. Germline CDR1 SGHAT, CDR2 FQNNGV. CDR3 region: CASSFAGSETQYF. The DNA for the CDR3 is TGTGCCAGCAGTTTCGCAGGGTCAGAGACCCAGTACTTC.

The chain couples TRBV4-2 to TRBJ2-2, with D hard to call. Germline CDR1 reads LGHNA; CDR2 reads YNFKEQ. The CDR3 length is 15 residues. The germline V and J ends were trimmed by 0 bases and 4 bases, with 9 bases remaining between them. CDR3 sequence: CASSQDREFTGELFF. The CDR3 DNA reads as TGTGCCAGCAGCCAAGATCGCGAGTTCACCGGGGAGCTGTTTTTT.

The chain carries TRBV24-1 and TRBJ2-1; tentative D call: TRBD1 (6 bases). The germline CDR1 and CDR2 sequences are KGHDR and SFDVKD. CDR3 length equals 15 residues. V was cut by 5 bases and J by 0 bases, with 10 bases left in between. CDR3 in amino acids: CATSVQGSSYNEQFF. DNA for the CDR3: TGTGCCACCAGTGTACAGGGAAGCTCCTACAATGAGCAGTTCTTC.

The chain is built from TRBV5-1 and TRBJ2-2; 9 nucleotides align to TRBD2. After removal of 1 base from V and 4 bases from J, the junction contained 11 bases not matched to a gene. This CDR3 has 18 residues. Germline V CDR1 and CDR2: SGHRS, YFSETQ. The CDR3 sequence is CASSLTGLAGATTGELFF. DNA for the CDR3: TGCGCCAGCAGCTTGACGGGGTTAGCGGGGGCCACCACCGGGGAGCTGTTTTTT.

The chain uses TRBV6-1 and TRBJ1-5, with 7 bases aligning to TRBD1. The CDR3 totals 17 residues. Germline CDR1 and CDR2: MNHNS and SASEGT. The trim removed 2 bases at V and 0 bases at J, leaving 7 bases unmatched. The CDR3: CASSEPEGQYSNQPQHF. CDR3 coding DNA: TGTGCCAGCAGTGAACCGGAGGGACAGTATAGCAATCAGCCCCAGCATTTT.

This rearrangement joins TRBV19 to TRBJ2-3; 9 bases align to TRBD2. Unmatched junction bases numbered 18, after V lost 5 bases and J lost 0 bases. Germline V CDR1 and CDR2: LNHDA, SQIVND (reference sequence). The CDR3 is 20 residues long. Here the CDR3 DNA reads TGTGCCAGTAGTCCCCGATCGTCCAGACTAGCGGTGTGGAGCACAGATACGCAGTATTTT. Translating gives CASSPRSSRLAVWSTDTQYF.

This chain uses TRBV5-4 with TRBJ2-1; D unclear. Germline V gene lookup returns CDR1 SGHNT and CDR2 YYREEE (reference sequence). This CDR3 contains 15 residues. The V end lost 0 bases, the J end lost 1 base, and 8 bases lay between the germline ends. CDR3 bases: TGTGCCAGCAGCTTGGGTGGGCTTTCCTACAATGAGCAGTTCTTC. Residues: CASSLGGLSYNEQFF.

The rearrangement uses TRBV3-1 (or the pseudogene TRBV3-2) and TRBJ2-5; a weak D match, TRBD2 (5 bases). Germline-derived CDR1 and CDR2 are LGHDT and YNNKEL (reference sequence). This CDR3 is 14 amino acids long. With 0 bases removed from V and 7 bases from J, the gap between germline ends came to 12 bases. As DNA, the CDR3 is TGTGCCAGCAGCCAAGATTCCGGGGTGGGGACCCAGTACTTC. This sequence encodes CASSQDSGVGTQYF.